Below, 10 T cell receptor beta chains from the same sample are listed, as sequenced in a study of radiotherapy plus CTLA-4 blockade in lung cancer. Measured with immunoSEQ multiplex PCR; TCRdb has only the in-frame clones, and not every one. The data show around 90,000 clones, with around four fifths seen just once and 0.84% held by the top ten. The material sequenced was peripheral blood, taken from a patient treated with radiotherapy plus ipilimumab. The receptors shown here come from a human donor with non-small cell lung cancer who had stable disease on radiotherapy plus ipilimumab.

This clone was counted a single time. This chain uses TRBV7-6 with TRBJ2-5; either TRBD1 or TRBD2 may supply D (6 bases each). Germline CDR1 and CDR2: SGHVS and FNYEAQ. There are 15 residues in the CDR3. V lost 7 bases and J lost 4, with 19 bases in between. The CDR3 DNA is TGTGCCAGCACCAGACAGCCCGGGGGCACAGAGACCCAGTACTTC. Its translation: CASTRQPGGTETQYF.

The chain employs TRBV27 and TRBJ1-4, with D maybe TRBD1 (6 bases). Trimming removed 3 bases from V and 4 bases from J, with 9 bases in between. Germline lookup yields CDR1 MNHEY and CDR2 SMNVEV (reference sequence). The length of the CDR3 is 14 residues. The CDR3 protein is CASSFRGYNEKLFF. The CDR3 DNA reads TGTGCCAGCAGTTTTAGGGGGTATAATGAAAAACTGTTTTTT.

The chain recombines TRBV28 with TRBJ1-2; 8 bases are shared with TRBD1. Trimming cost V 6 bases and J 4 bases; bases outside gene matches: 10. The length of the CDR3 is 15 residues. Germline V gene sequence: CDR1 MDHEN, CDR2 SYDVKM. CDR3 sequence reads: CASSLSAGGGYGYTF. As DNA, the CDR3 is TGTGCCAGCAGCCTGTCGGCAGGGGGCGGCTATGGCTACACCTTC.

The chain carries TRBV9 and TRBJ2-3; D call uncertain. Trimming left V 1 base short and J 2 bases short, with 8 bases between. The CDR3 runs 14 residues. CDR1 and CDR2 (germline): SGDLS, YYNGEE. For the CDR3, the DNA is TGTGCCAGCAGCGTATATTTCTTCACAGATACGCAGTATTTT. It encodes CASSVYFFTDTQYF.

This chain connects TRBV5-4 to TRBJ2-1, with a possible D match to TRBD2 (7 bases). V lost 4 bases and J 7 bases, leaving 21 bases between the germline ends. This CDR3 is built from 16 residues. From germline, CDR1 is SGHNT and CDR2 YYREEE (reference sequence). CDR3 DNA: TGTGCCAGCAGCGGACTGAGGGGGGGCTCGGGTAATGAGCAGTTCTTC. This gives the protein CASSGLRGGSGNEQFF.

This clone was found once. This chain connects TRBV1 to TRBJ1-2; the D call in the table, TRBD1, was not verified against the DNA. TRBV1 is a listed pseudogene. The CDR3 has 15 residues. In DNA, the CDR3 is TGCACCCCGCCCGTCGACAGGGCGGATTCCTATGGCTACACCTTC. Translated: CTPPVDRADSYGYTF.

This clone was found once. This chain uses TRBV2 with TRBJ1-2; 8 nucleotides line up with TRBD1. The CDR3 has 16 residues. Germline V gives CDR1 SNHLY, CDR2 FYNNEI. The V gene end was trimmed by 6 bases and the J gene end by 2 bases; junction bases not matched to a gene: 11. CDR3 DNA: TGTGCCAGCAGGGGGCTAGGGGACAGGCAAAACTATGGCTACACCTTC. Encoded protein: CASRGLGDRQNYGYTF.

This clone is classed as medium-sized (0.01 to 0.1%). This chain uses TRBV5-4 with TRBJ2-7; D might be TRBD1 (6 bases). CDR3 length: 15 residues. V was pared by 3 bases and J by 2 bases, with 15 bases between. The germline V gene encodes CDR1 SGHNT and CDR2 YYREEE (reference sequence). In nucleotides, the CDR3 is TGTGCCAGCAGCTGGGCTTCCGGGACAACCTACGAGCAGTACTTC. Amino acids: CASSWASGTTYEQYF.

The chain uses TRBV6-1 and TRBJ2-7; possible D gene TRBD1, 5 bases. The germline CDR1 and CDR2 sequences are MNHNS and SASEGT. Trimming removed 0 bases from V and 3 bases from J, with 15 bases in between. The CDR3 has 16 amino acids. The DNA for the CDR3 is TGTGCCAGCAGTGAAGCGCAGGACACGCTGCGCTACGAGCAGTACTTC. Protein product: CASSEAQDTLRYEQYF.

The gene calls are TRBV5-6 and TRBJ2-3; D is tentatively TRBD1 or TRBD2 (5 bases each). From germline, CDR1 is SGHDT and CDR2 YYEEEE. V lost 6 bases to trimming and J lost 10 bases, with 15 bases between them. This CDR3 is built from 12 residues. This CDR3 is CASTRRRGAQYF. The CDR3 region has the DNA TGTGCCAGCACCCGGAGGAGAGGGGCGCAGTATTTT.